This T cell receptor (beta chain) was sequenced in a study of blood T cell repertoires in COVID-19. Per the germline V gene, CDR1 is MGHRA and CDR2 is YSYEKL. V shed 0 bases and J shed 3 bases, with 9 bases lying between them. The CDR3 has 15 amino acids. About this clone: This sample includes further DNA sequences coding for the same CDR3.

Measured with immunoSEQ multiplex PCR; TCRdb has only the in-frame clones, and not every one. The repertoire holds 180,000 or so clones, with around four fifths as singletons. The rearrangement uses TRBV4-1 and TRBJ1-5, with D unclear. Sequencing was performed on peripheral blood. The receptor's source is an older woman with COVID-19, enrolled during active disease. The chain's CDR3 is CASSQDGGSNQPQHF. DNA of the CDR3: TGCGCCAGCAGCCAAGATGGCGGATCCAATCAGCCCCAGCATTTT.